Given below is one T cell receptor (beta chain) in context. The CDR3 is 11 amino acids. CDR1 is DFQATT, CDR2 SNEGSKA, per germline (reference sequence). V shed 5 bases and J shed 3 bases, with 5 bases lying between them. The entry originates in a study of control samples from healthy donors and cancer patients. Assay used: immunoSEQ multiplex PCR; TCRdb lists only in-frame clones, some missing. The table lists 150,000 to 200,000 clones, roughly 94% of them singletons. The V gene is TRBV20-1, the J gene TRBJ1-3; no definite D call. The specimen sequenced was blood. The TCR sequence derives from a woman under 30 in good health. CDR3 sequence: CSAPFGNTIYF. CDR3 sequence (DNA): TGCAGTGCTCCGTTTGGAAACACCATATATTTT.